What follows is one TCR beta chain and its context. The CDR3 covers 16 residues. The V gene's germline CDR1 is SGHTA and CDR2 FQGTGA. Trimming took off 2 bases at V and 2 bases at J, with 14 bases between the two ends. The data were taken from a study of read filtering for tumor transcriptome and immune sequencing. From roughly 0.4 ug of RNA, a library with molecular barcoded alpha/delta and beta/gamma adaptors was made. TCRdb reanalysed the reads using MiXCR and keeps one entry per CDR3 protein. The table includes tens of thousands of distinct CDR3 sequences, more than 10% detected once. What was sequenced was a population of CD138-negative cells sorted from bone marrow. The rearrangement joins TRBV7-3 to TRBJ2-3; TRBD2 might be the D (5 bases). This TCR was sampled from a donor at least 40 years old with multiple myeloma. CDR3 DNA: TGTGCCAGCAGCTTACGGACCGGAGCGGACACAGATACGCAGTATTTT. Translation: CASSLRTGADTDTQYF.